This TCR beta chain comes out of a study of blood T cell repertoires in COVID-19. Study details: PBMCs, B-cell-depleted T cells, or T cells provided the cDNA or gDNA that made up the material.

Allocation to cohorts depended on clinical history reported by the participants. TCRdb's copy holds only in-frame clones and misses some; the assay was immunoSEQ multiplex PCR. The sample holds about 46,000 clones, 86% seen once. CDR1 is SGHTA and CDR2 is FQGNSA in the germline V gene. CDR3 length: 14 amino acids. V was cut by 3 bases and J by 4 bases, with 11 bases left in between. The table lists this clone with a count of one. V usage is TRBV7-2 and J usage is TRBJ2-3; the D gene is possibly TRBD1 (6 bases). The source material was PBMCs or T cells enriched from blood (not recorded which). The receptor was derived from a woman between 50 and 59 years old who had recovered from COVID-19. CDR3 protein: CASSLGQRSDTQYF. CDR3 bases: TGTGCCAGCAGCTTGGGACAAAGGTCAGATACGCAGTATTTT.